This T cell receptor beta chain came from a study of vaccination and CD4 T cells after COVID-19. Overall study context: Convalescent cases consisted of six males and four females, of whom two were Hispanic. No peptide, an HIV-1 Nef pool, or a CEFX pool was what each control culture received.

The Oncomine TCR Beta short-read assay was applied to DNA of cultured CD4+ T cells. TCRdb reprocessed the PCR reads with MiXCR, giving one entry per CDR3 protein. The sample consists of more than 11,000 distinct CDR3 sequences, approximately 48% of them appearing once. The CDR3 length is 17 residues. The trim removed 7 bases at V and 3 bases at J, leaving 12 bases unmatched. Per the germline V gene, CDR1 is SNHLY and CDR2 is FYNNEI. A remark on this clonotype: As yet, its antigen is unknown.

Study-level findings and limits: Only post-vaccination samples contained a median approximately 90% of the reactive clones in convalescent patients.

Described treatment: roughly ten-day PBMC culture with coronavirus spike peptide pools or control peptides (ViraFEST assay). ViraFEST enlarged antigen-specific T cell populations with peptide pools and afterwards sequenced TCRs. Specimen: CD4+ T cells from blood, cultured in vitro. The TCR sequence derives from a human donor who had recovered from COVID-19. This rearrangement joins TRBV2 to TRBJ2-6; the match to TRBD2 covers 7 bases. As DNA, the CDR3 is TGTGCCAGCACCCCCCAGTGGGGAGGGCGTGGGGCCAACGTCCTGACTTTC. Its translation: CASTPQWGGRGANVLTF.